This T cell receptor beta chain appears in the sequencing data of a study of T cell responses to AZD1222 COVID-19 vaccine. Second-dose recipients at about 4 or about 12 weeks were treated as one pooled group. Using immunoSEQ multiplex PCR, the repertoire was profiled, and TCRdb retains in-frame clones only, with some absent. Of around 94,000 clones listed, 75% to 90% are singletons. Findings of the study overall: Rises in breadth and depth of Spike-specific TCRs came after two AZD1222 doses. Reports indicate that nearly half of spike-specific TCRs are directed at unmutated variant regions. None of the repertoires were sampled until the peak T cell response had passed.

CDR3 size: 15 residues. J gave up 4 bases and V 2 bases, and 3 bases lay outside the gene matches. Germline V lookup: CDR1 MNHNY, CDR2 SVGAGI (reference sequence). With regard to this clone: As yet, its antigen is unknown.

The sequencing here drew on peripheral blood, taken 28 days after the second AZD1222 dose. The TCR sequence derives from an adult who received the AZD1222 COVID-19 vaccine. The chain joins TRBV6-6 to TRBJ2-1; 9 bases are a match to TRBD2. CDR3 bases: TGTGCCAGCAGTTACGGTCTAGCGGGGTACAATGAGCAGTTCTTC. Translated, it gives CASSYGLAGYNEQFF.